This TCR beta chain derives from a study of T cell responses to AZD1222 COVID-19 vaccine. Study-wide results and limits: Only a handful of AZD1222 recipients were seropositive at baseline.

Sequenced by immunoSEQ multiplex PCR; TCRdb stores in-frame clones only, minus some. The data hold around 150,000 clones, with approximately 90% observed a single time. CDR1 is SGHRS, CDR2 YFSETQ, per germline. CDR3 length: 15 amino acids. The V end lost 4 bases, the J end lost 0 bases, and 13 bases lay between the germline ends. Only one count was recorded for this clone. Antigen unknown. The input for sequencing was peripheral blood, taken 28 days after the second AZD1222 dose. The chain has TRBV5-1 and TRBJ1-1; D unclear. This sequence was found in an adult who received the AZD1222 COVID-19 vaccine. The CDR3 nucleotides read TGCGCCAGCAGCCCACCTAACGGGCTGAACACTGAAGCTTTCTTT. It is translated as CASSPPNGLNTEAFF.